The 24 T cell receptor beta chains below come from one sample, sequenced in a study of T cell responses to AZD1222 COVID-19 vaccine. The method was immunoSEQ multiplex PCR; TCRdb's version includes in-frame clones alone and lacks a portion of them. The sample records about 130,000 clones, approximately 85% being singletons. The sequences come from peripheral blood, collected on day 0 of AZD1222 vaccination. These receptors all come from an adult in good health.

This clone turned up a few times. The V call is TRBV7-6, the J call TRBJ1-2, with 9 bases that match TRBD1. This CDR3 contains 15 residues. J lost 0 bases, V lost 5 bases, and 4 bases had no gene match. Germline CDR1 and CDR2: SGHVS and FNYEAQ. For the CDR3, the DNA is TGTGCCAGCAGCCCGGGACAGGGTCCTAACTATGGCTACACCTTC. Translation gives CASSPGQGPNYGYTF.

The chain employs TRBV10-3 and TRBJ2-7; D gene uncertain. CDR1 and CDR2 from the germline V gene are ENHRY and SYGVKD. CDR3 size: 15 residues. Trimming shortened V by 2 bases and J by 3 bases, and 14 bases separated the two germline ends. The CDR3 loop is CAISEPVRVGYEQYF. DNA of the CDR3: TGTGCCATCAGTGAGCCCGTCCGTGTCGGCTACGAGCAGTACTTC.

This CDR3 reads CASTLQGNSPLHF. The CDR3 nucleotides are TGTGCCAGCACCTTACAGGGGAATTCACCCCTCCACTTT. The V and J genes are TRBV5-4 and TRBJ1-6, with TRBD1 matching 7 bases. The CDR3 is 13 amino acids. Germline CDR1 and CDR2: SGHNT and YYREEE (reference sequence). The trim removed 6 bases at V and 7 bases at J, leaving 4 bases unmatched.

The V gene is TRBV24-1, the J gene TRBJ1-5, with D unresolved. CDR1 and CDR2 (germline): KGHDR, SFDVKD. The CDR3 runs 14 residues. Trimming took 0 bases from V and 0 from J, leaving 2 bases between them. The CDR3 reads CATSDLYSNQPQHF. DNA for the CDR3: TGTGCCACCAGTGATTTGTATAGCAATCAGCCCCAGCATTTT.

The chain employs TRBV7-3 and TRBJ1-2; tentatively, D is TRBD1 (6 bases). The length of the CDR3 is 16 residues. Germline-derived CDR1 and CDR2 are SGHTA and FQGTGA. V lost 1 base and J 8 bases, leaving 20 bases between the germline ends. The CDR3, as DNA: TGTGCCAGCAGCTTAAAAAACCCGACAGGCGCGGAGGGCTACACCTTC. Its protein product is CASSLKNPTGAEGYTF. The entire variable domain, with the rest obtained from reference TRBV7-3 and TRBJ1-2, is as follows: GAGVSQTPSNKVTEKGKYVELRCDPISGHTALYWYRQSLGQGPEFLIYFQGTGAADDSGLPNDRFFAVRPEGSVSTLKIQRTERGDSAVYLCASSLKNPTGAEGYTFGSGTRLTVV.

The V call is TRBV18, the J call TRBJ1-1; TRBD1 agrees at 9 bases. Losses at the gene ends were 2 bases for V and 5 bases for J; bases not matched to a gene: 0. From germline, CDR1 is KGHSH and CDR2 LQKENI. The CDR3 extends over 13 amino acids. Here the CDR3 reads CASSPGTGTEAFF. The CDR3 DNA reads TGTGCCAGCTCACCAGGGACAGGGACTGAAGCTTTCTTT.

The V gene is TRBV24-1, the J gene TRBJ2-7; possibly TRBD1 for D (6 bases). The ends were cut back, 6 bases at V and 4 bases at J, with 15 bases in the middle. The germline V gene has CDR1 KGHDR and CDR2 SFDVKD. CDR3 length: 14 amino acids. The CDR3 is CATSTTKGVYEQYF. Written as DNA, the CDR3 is TGTGCCACCAGTACTACAAAGGGGGTTTACGAGCAGTACTTC.

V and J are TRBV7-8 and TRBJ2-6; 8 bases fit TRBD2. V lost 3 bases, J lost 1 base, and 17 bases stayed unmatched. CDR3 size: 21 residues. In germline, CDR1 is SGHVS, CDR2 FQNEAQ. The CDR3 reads CASSFRLGAGARNSGANVLTF. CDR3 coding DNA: TGTGCCAGCAGCTTCCGACTTGGAGCGGGAGCCCGAAATTCTGGGGCCAACGTCCTGACTTTC.

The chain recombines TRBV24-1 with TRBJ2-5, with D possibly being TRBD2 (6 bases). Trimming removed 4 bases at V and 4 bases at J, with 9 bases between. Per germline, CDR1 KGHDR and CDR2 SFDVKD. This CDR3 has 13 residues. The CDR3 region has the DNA TGTGCCACCAGTGACGCGGGAAGAGAGACCCAGTACTTC. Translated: CATSDAGRETQYF.

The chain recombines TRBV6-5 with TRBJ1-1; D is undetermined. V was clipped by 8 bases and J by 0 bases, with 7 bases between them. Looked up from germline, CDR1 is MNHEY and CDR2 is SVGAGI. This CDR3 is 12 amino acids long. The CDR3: CASGGLNTEAFF. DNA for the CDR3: TGTGCCAGCGGCGGCTTGAACACTGAAGCTTTCTTT.

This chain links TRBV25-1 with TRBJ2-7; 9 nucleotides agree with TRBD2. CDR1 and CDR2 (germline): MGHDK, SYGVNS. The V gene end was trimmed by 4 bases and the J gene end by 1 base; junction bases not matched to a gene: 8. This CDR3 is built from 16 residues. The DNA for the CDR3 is TGTGCCAGCAGTGGTACTCTAGCGGGACTTTCCTACGAGCAGTACTTC. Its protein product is CASSGTLAGLSYEQYF.

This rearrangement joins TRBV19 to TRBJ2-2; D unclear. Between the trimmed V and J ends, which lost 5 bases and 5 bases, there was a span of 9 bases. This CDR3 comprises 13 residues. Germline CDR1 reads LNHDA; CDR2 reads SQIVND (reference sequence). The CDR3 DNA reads TGTGCCAGTAGTGTTCCCGAGACCGGGGAGCTGTTTTTT. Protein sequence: CASSVPETGELFF.

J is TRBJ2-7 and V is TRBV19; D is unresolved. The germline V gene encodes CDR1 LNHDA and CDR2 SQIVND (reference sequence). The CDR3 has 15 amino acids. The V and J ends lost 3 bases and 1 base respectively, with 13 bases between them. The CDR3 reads CASSIAPARSYEQYF. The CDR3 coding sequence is TGTGCCAGTAGTATCGCCCCGGCTCGATCCTACGAGCAGTACTTC.

For the CDR3, the DNA is TGCGCCAGCAGCTTGGGGACAGATGACTACGAGCAGTACTTC. Translating gives CASSLGTDDYEQYF. The V call is TRBV5-1, the J call TRBJ2-7; a possible D gene is TRBD1 (6 bases). Germline V gene sequence: CDR1 SGHRS, CDR2 YFSETQ. V gave up 0 bases and J gave up 3 bases, with 10 bases separating them. The CDR3 totals 14 residues.

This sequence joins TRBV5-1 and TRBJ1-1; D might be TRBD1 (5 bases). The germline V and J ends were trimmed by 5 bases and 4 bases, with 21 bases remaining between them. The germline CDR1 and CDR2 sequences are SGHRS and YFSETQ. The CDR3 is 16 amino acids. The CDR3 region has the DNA TGCGCCAGCAGAGACACAGGATTGTCGAAGAGCACTGAAGCTTTCTTT. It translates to CASRDTGLSKSTEAFF.

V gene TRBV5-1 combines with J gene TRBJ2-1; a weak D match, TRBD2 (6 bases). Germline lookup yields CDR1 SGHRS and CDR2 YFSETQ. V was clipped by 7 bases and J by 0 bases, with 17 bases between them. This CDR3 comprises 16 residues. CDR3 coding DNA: TGCGCCAGCCAAACTTTTACCGGGAGCTCCTACAATGAGCAGTTCTTC. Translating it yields CASQTFTGSSYNEQFF. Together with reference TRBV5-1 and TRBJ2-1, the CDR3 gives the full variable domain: KAGVTQTPRYLIKTRGQQVTLSCSPISGHRSVSWYQQTPGQGLQFLFEYFSETQRNKGNFPGRFSGRQFSNSRSEMNVSTLELGDSALYLCASQTFTGSSYNEQFFGPGTRLTVL.

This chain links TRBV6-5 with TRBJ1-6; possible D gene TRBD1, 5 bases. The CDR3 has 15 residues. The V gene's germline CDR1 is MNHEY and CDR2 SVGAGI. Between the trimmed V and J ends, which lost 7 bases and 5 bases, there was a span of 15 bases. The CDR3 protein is CASTDQGGHNSPLHF. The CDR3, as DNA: TGTGCCAGCACCGACCAGGGTGGTCATAATTCACCCCTCCACTTT.

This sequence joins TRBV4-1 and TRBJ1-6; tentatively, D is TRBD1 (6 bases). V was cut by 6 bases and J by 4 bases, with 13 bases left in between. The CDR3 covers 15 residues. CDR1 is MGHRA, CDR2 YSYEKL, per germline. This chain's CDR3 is CASRQPGAYNSPLHF. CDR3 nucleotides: TGCGCCAGCAGACAGCCGGGGGCTTATAATTCACCCCTCCACTTT.

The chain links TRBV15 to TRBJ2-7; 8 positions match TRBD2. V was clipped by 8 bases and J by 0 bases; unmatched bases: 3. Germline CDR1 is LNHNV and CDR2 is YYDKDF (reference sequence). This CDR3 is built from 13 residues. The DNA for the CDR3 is TGTGCCACCTCGGGACTAGACTCCTACGAGCAGTACTTC. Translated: CATSGLDSYEQYF.

CDR3 residues: CASSLGLAGGSSYEQYF. DNA of the CDR3: TGCGCCAGCAGCCTTGGGCTAGCGGGAGGGAGCTCCTACGAGCAGTACTTC. This sequence joins TRBV4-1 and TRBJ2-7, with 12 bases aligning to TRBD2. From germline, CDR1 is MGHRA and CDR2 YSYEKL. There are 17 residues in the CDR3. V lost 4 bases to trimming and J lost 0 bases; unmatched junction nucleotides: 7.

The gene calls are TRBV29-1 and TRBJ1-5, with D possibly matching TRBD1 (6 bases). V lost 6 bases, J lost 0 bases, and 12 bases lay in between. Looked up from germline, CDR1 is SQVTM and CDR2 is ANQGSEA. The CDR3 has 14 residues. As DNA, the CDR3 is TGCAGCGTCAAACAGGGCCTTAGCAATCAGCCCCAGCATTTT. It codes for CSVKQGLSNQPQHF.

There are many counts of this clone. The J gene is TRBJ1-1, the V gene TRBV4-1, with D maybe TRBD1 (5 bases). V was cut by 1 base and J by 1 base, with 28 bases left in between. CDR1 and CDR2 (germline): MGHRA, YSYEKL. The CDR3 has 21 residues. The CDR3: CASSQGPSFGGAATKNTEAFF. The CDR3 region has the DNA TGCGCCAGCAGCCAAGGGCCCTCTTTTGGCGGGGCGGCTACCAAGAACACTGAAGCTTTCTTT.

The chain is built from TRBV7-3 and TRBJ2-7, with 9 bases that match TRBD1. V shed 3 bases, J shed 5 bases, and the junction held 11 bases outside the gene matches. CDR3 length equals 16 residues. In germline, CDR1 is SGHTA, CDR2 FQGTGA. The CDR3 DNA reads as TGTGCCAGCAGCTTGGGAGCGGGACAGGGTGTTGACGAGCAGTACTTC. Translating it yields CASSLGAGQGVDEQYF. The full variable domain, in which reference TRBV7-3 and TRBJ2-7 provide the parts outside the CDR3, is GAGVSQTPSNKVTEKGKYVELRCDPISGHTALYWYRQSLGQGPEFLIYFQGTGAADDSGLPNDRFFAVRPEGSVSTLKIQRTERGDSAVYLCASSLGAGQGVDEQYFGPGTRLTVT.

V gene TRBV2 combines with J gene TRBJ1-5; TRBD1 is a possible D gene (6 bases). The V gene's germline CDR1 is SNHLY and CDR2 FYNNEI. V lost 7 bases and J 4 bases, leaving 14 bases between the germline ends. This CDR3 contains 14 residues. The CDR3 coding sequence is TGTGCCAGCAACTCGCGGAGGGGGAATCAGCCCCAGCATTTT. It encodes CASNSRRGNQPQHF.